Shown below are 20 T cell receptor beta chains from a single sample sequenced in a study of T cell responses to AZD1222 COVID-19 vaccine. TCRdb keeps only in-frame clones here, not all; method: immunoSEQ multiplex PCR. The table has 95,000 to 150,000 clones, approximately 90% seen once. Here the sequenced sample was peripheral blood, taken 28 days after the second AZD1222 dose. The source is an adult who received the AZD1222 COVID-19 vaccine.

The chain employs TRBV11-3 and TRBJ2-7; the match to TRBD1 covers 11 bases. The CDR3 loop spans 13 amino acids. V trimming: 5 bases; J trimming: 6 bases; junction bases outside the gene matches: 3. Per the germline V gene, CDR1 is SGHNT and CDR2 is YENEEA. In DNA, the CDR3 is TGTGCCAGCAGCCCCGGGACAGGGGGCGAGCAGTACTTC. Its translation: CASSPGTGGEQYF.

This sequence joins TRBV28 and TRBJ2-1; 14 nucleotides match TRBD2. The V segment lost 2 bases and the J segment 1 base; nucleotides outside the gene matches: 7. There are 19 residues in the CDR3. Germline-derived CDR1 and CDR2 are MDHEN and SYDVKM. The CDR3 is CASSLPGLAGGISYNEQFF. The CDR3 region has the DNA TGTGCCAGCAGTTTACCTGGACTAGCGGGAGGAATTTCCTACAATGAGCAGTTCTTC.

This chain uses TRBV11-2 with TRBJ2-4, with D uncertain. V gave up 2 bases and J gave up 5 bases, with 19 bases separating them. This CDR3 is built from 17 residues. CDR1 is SGHAT, CDR2 FQNNGV, per germline. Here the CDR3 reads CASSLYRRTTNQNIQYF. The DNA for the CDR3 is TGTGCCAGCAGCTTATATCGCAGGACCACGAACCAAAACATTCAGTACTTC.

Written as DNA, the CDR3 is TGTGCCAGCAGGGAGGACAGCTCGAGCTCCTACGAGCAGTACTTC. Its protein is CASREDSSSSYEQYF. The rearrangement uses TRBV11-1 and TRBJ2-7; TRBD1 might be the D (6 bases). Trimming removed 6 bases from V and 0 bases from J, with 15 bases in between. In germline, CDR1 is SGHAT, CDR2 FQDESV (reference sequence). This CDR3 has 15 residues.

This clone came up a few times. The chain carries TRBV19 and TRBJ1-5, with TRBD1 as a possible D gene (6 bases). This CDR3 spans 14 amino acids. V lost 5 bases, J lost 7 bases, and 15 bases lay in between. Germline CDR1 is LNHDA and CDR2 is SQIVND (reference sequence). Here the CDR3 DNA reads TGTGCCAGTAGTCCTGGGGGGGGCAGACAGCCCCAGCATTTT. Residues: CASSPGGGRQPQHF.

The CDR3 nucleotides are TGTGCCAGTAGTAGGACTAGCGGGGTCTCCTACAATGAGCAGTTCTTC. As protein: CASSRTSGVSYNEQFF. The V and J genes are TRBV19 and TRBJ2-1; 12 positions agree with TRBD2. This CDR3 spans 16 amino acids. Per the germline V gene, CDR1 is LNHDA and CDR2 is SQIVND (reference sequence). J was trimmed by 0 bases and V by 4 bases; bases with no gene match: 1. Full variable domain (outside the CDR3, taken from reference TRBV19 and TRBJ2-1): DGGITQSPKYLFRKEGQNVTLSCEQNLNHDAMYWYRQDPGQGLRLIYYSQIVNDFQKGDIAEGYSVSREKKESFPLTVTSAQKNPTAFYLCASSRTSGVSYNEQFFGPGTRLTVL.

A single count supports this clone. The rearrangement uses TRBV2 and TRBJ2-3, with TRBD1 matching over 8 bases. Germline V gene lookup returns CDR1 SNHLY and CDR2 FYNNEI. The junction had 10 bases not matched to a gene; V was cut back by 6 bases and J by 2 bases. This CDR3 is 16 amino acids long. The CDR3 loop reads CASRPGTGASTDTQYF. DNA of the CDR3: TGTGCCAGCAGGCCCGGGACAGGAGCTTCCACAGATACGCAGTATTTT.

This rearrangement joins TRBV6-5 to TRBJ1-4; a weak D match, TRBD1 (5 bases). The germline V and J ends were trimmed by 7 bases and 5 bases, with 14 bases remaining between them. The CDR3 has 14 amino acids. Germline V gives CDR1 MNHEY, CDR2 SVGAGI. The CDR3 coding sequence is TGTGCCAGCACTAACGCAAGGGACAATGAAAAACTGTTTTTT. Its translation is CASTNARDNEKLFF.

This sequence joins TRBV27 and TRBJ1-2; no clear D. The CDR3 runs 11 residues. Trimming left V 6 bases short and J 6 bases short, with 8 bases between. CDR1 and CDR2 (germline): MNHEY, SMNVEV (reference sequence). The CDR3 DNA follows: TGTGCCAGCAGAGGGTTGGATGGCTACACCTTC. Translated: CASRGLDGYTF.

This rearrangement joins TRBV6-5 to TRBJ2-3, with TRBD1 matching 8 bases. The CDR3 is 15 amino acids. Losses at the gene ends were 1 base for V and 1 base for J; bases not matched to a gene: 1. Germline V gene lookup returns CDR1 MNHEY and CDR2 SVGAGI. DNA for the CDR3: TGTGCCAGCAGTTACTTGACAGGGGGCACAGATACGCAGTATTTT. It is translated as CASSYLTGGTDTQYF.

As for this clone: Its ends do not fully match the called genes, so a read error is possible. This chain links TRBV7-7 with TRBJ1-1; no definite D call. The CDR3 length is 13 residues. Germline lookup yields CDR1 SSHAT and CDR2 FNYEAQ (reference sequence). The CDR3: CASSLGAGTEAFF. CDR3 DNA: TGTGCTAGCAGCTTAGGCGCGGGGACTGAAGCTTTCTTT.

The chain carries TRBV7-9 and TRBJ1-1; no definite D call. This CDR3 has 13 residues. V gave up 2 bases and J gave up 0 bases, with 4 bases separating them. From germline, CDR1 is SEHNR and CDR2 FQNEAQ (reference sequence). The CDR3 sequence: CASSLPLNTEAFF. Written as DNA, the CDR3 is TGTGCCAGCAGCTTACCCTTGAACACTGAAGCTTTCTTT.

This clone was picked up one time. The DNA for the CDR3 is TGTGCCAGCAGCCGTGGCGGGTTAGACATTCAGTACTTC. Translating gives CASSRGGLDIQYF. This sequence joins TRBV14 and TRBJ2-4, with a possible D match to TRBD2 (5 bases). CDR1 is SGHDN and CDR2 is FVKESK in the germline V gene. This CDR3 region has 13 residues. V dropped 4 bases and J dropped 8 bases, with 12 bases sitting between them.

About this clone itself: Sequence at one end of the junction differs from germline and may be a read error. Within the sample, other DNA sequences also encode this same CDR3. This chain connects TRBV11-2 to TRBJ2-5; possible D gene TRBD2, 7 bases. Germline V lookup: CDR1 SGHAT, CDR2 FQNNGV. The CDR3 spans 14 residues. The CDR3 is CASSLGGRVETQYF. Here the CDR3 DNA reads TGTGCCAGCAGCTTGGGGGGGCGCGTGGAGACCCAATACTTC.

This rearrangement joins TRBV19 to TRBJ2-2; D not resolved. This CDR3 contains 13 residues. In germline, CDR1 is LNHDA, CDR2 SQIVND (reference sequence). V lost 6 bases, J lost 5 bases, and 10 bases lay in between. The CDR3 DNA sequence: TGTGCCAGTAGCCTACAGTTGACCGGGGAGCTGTTTTTT. Translation gives CASSLQLTGELFF.

This clone came up once. This sequence joins TRBV9 and TRBJ2-1; 9 bases are shared with TRBD1. CDR1 and CDR2 (germline): SGDLS, YYNGEE. The CDR3 consists of 14 residues. The V and J ends lost 4 bases and 6 bases, in that order; junction bases with no gene match: 5. The CDR3 loop reads CASSYGQGLNEQFF. The CDR3 coding sequence is TGTGCCAGCAGCTACGGACAGGGGCTCAATGAGCAGTTCTTC.

This chain links TRBV27 with TRBJ1-5, with D perhaps TRBD1 (6 bases). The V end was cut by 5 bases, the J end by 0 bases, with 8 bases between. This CDR3 has 14 residues. Germline V lookup: CDR1 MNHEY, CDR2 SMNVEV (reference sequence). For the CDR3, the DNA is TGTGCCAGCAGTACAGGGATTAGCAATCAGCCCCAGCATTTT. It is translated as CASSTGISNQPQHF.

The chain has TRBV19 and TRBJ1-5, with TRBD1 identical over 7 bases. With 6 bases clipped from V and 7 bases from J, the junction kept 12 bases outside the gene matches. CDR1 is LNHDA and CDR2 is SQIVND in the germline V gene (reference sequence). This CDR3 region has 15 residues. The CDR3 loop reads CASSTQTRGFQPQHF. CDR3 DNA: TGTGCCAGTAGCACCCAGACCAGGGGGTTCCAGCCCCAGCATTTT.

V is TRBV2 and J is TRBJ1-2; TRBD1 matches 8 bases. The CDR3 sequence is 15 residues long. CDR1 is SNHLY, CDR2 FYNNEI, per germline. V was pared by 6 bases and J by 0 bases, with 6 bases of the junction left unmatched. The CDR3 region is CASSRTGPSNYGYTF. As DNA, the CDR3 is TGTGCCAGCAGCCGGACAGGGCCTTCTAACTATGGCTACACCTTC.

This clone was seen a few times. The genes are TRBV5-8 and TRBJ1-3; the D is unclear. This CDR3 has 15 amino acids. Germline loops: CDR1 SGHTS, CDR2 YDEGEE. Deletions cut 0 bases from V and 2 bases from J, with 9 bases between. Here the CDR3 reads CASSLAVRPGNTIYF. The CDR3 DNA reads TGTGCCAGCAGCTTGGCCGTGAGGCCTGGAAACACCATATATTTT. Looking up the rest from reference TRBV5-8 and TRBJ1-3 gives the full variable domain: EAGVTQSPTHLIKTRGQQATLRCSPISGHTSVYWYQQALGLGLQFLLWYDEGEERNRGNFPPRFSGRQFPNYSSELNVNALELEDSALYLCASSLAVRPGNTIYFGEGSWLTVV.